The entry that follows covers one TCR beta chain sequence. Its antigen is unknown. Nothing much larger sits one base from this clone, and base qualities are not available. These data belong to a study of blood T cells in healthy people across ages (dated by TCRdb to 2013 to 2016). Looking at the study overall: In model experiments, template switching captured about one uniquely barcoded TCR beta cDNA molecule for every two T cells. Using deep sequencing normalized with unique cDNA molecular identifiers, the study measured how TCR beta repertoire diversity changes with age. Donors were grouped into four age groups: young (average 16 years), middle-aged (around 39), aged (approximately 67) and long-lived (approximately 75). Using the same blood draw, the study looked at two additional independent replicas of 1 million unique cDNA reads for two donors, one aged 18 to 30 and the other aged 80 or older. Results and caveats for the whole study, not just this receptor: The long-lived group showed more naive CD4+ T cells, fewer expanded clones and increased TCR diversity than the aged group, suggesting age selection. Observed TCR beta diversity per million T cells fell roughly linearly with age, and a significant reduction was already apparent by age about 38. Total diversity estimates from one million sequenced T cells were considered lower bounds and underestimates. Because the CMV infection status of the donors was unknown, age-related changes in expanded clonotypes may potentially have been confounded. Conclusive comparison of naive and antigen-experienced compartments was prevented by the profiling of bulk unsorted PBMCs. A strong correlation was found between observed TCR beta diversity and the percentage of naive T cells measured by flow cytometry.

The protocol used for the library was 5' RACE. Sequencing was performed on an Illumina HiSeq 2500. The second PCR ran for roughly 7 to 12 cycles and used a J-beta primer mix along with a sample-barcoded 5' primer. A unique molecular identifier was introduced onto each TCR beta cDNA molecule by a template-switch 5' adaptor carrying 12 random nucleotides. At least 3 million CDR3-containing paired-end reads were obtained from each sample. All of the RNA was converted into first-strand cDNA using the Mint cDNA synthesis kit, with a TRBC-specific oligonucleotide serving as the primer. After uracil-DNA glycosylase treatment, a first 18-cycle PCR used universal primers M1SS and BC2_uni_R on all cDNA. Concerning the study's data processing: For normalization, 1 million high-quality reads, each with a distinct molecular identifier, were randomly selected from each sample. Instead of being binned into consensus sequences, reads with shared molecular identifiers were discarded. CDR3 identification, clonotype clustering and error correction used MiTCR with a Q25 quality threshold and the strictest error-elimination algorithm. A nonparametric unseen species model with Euler transformation was used to estimate lower-bound total TCR beta diversity. The public reads were quality trimmed at Q25 with fastp and then assembled into clones with MiXCR by TCRdb, keeping productive beta chains. All rows with the same CDR3 protein become a single entry with the most common DNA and genes. TCRdb, rather than the study authors, made the V and J calls. The sample data list 800,000 to 950,000 distinct CDR3 sequences, and just under 30% of these were observed just once. The ten most abundant clones make up approximately 10% of the sample.

The approximately 39 donors, aged about 6 to 100 years, were systemically healthy Caucasian individuals from Russia. Each donor gave 8 to 10 milliliters of peripheral blood, drawn into EDTA-treated Vacutainer tubes. Ficoll-Paque density-gradient centrifugation was used to isolate PBMCs, with at least 6.5 million obtained per sample. Total RNA was extracted from PBMCs with Trizol reagent, with at least 6 micrograms obtained per sample. Naive CD45RAhigh/CD27high T cell percentages were measured by flow cytometry on a PBMC aliquot from every donor. Inclusive of the bounding cysteine and phenylalanine, the CDR3 is 15 residues long. Only the CDR3 portion is preserved as DNA: 45 bases, with reading frame beginning at the first base. Trimming takes 7 bases from V and 0 bases from J, and the germline ends sit 16 bases apart. According to the germline V gene, CDR1 reads MDHEN and CDR2 reads SYDVKM. Separately, the same data were catalogued under a study of T cells of mothers and their children. The second paper further reports: Nine systemically healthy Caucasian individuals, comprising three mothers and their six children, were included as donors. cDNA synthesis used all of the extracted RNA, with roughly 1.6 ug of RNA in each 15 ul reaction. In the second PCR, the M1S primer introduced both the sample barcodes and 2-4 random nucleotides. Over 9.5 million TCR beta CDR3 reads were obtained for each mother, and approximately 3.2 million reads were obtained for each child. TCR recombination output is similarly shaped by thymic selection in related and unrelated pairs, with a minor effect exerted by inherited differences. Related mother-child pairs always showed normalized repertoire overlap that was slightly higher than in unrelated mother-child pairs, though the difference was never significant. No persistent microchimeric T cell clones were detected, at a sensitivity of roughly 99 clones per million clonotypes. In the study, deep NGS was used to compare the TCR beta repertoires of mothers and children, and features distinguishing related mother-child pairs from unrelated individuals were sought. On average, the children were around 11 +/- 4 years old, while the mothers were about 37 +/- 4 years old. Libraries were sequenced on Illumina HiSeq 2000 with 100+100 nt paired-end reads after adapter ligation with NEBNext reagents. To prevent cross-contamination, the mother and child libraries were prepared one month apart and sequenced in separate runs. For each donor, between 500,000 and 2,000,000 distinct TCR beta clonotypes were identified. Naive TCR beta clonotypes were estimated from low-frequency clonotypes matched to each donor's FACS-determined naive share, without sorting.

Sequences were obtained from blood. This receptor chain uses TRBV28 and TRBJ2-7, and the D gene may be TRBD2, 6 bases matching. The TCR sequence derives from a woman aged 35 to 49 in good health. Read as DNA, the sequence is TGTGCCAGCAATCAACTACGGGGGAGCTCCTACGAGCAGTACTTC. Its translation is CASNQLRGSSYEQYF.